These T cell receptor beta chains were read from a single sample in a study of OX40 agonist ivuxolimab in advanced cancers. Profiled with immunoSEQ multiplex PCR; TCRdb holds only in-frame clones, not every one. The data hold around 55,000 clones, with 89% observed a single time. The material was CD4+ or CD8+ T cells sorted from blood, obtained in a trial of the OX40 agonist ivuxolimab. The receptors here all came from an adult with an advanced solid tumor such as melanoma, head and neck, liver or kidney cancer. CDR3s include the opening cysteine and the closing phenylalanine or tryptophan. The order of the fields is D gene, V gene, clone size, J gene, CDR3 DNA, CDR3 protein. D genes are given only for firm matches. Clone size is not always given. Where it is, it says once, few, many or a class for expanded clones.

d_call: NA
v_call: TRBV4-3
clone_size: few
j_call: TRBJ1-2
cdr3_nt: TGCGCCAGCAGCCTCAGCCATCGGGCCCTTAACTATGGCTACACCTTC
cdr3_aa: CASSLSHRALNYGYTF

d_call: NA
v_call: TRBV27
clone_size: NA
j_call: TRBJ1-6
cdr3_nt: TGTGCCAGCAGACCAAATACAGGGTCCTATAATTCACCCCTCCACTTT
cdr3_aa: CASRPNTGSYNSPLHF

d_call: TRBD2
v_call: TRBV7-3
clone_size: NA
j_call: TRBJ2-3
cdr3_nt: TGTGCCAGCAGCCCCGGACTAGCGGGACGAGATACGCAGTATTTT
cdr3_aa: CASSPGLAGRDTQYF

d_call: NA
v_call: TRBV4-2
clone_size: NA
j_call: TRBJ2-7
cdr3_nt: TGTGCCAGCAGCCCCTCTTTTAGCGGCTACGAGCAGTACTTC
cdr3_aa: CASSPSFSGYEQYF

d_call: NA
v_call: TRBV4-1
clone_size: NA
j_call: TRBJ1-1
cdr3_nt: TGCGCCAGCAGCGTCTCCGGGACACCCGGGACCACTGAAGCTTTCTTT
cdr3_aa: CASSVSGTPGTTEAFF

d_call: NA
v_call: TRBV19
clone_size: NA
j_call: TRBJ1-1
cdr3_nt: TGTGCCAGTAGTATAGGGACCTTTGAAGCTTTCTTT
cdr3_aa: CASSIGTFEAFF

d_call: NA
v_call: TRBV6-1
clone_size: NA
j_call: TRBJ2-1
cdr3_nt: TGTGCCAGCAGTGAAGGTAAGGGAAGGGAGCAGTTCTTC
cdr3_aa: CASSEGKGREQFF

d_call: NA
v_call: TRBV4-3
clone_size: NA
j_call: TRBJ1-2
cdr3_nt: TGCGCCAGCAGCCAAGAAGGTTTGGATCGGAGCTATGGCTACACCTTC
cdr3_aa: CASSQEGLDRSYGYTF

d_call: NA
v_call: TRBV30
clone_size: few
j_call: TRBJ1-5
cdr3_nt: TGTGCCTGGAGTTTGGACGGGAAAGAGAGCCAGCATTTT
cdr3_aa: CAWSLDGKESQHF

d_call: NA
v_call: TRBV21-1
clone_size: NA
j_call: TRBJ1-3
cdr3_nt: TGTGCCAGCAGCACTAACGGCGACTCTGGAAACACCATATATTTT
cdr3_aa: CASSTNGDSGNTIYF

d_call: NA
v_call: TRBV27
clone_size: NA
j_call: TRBJ2-5
cdr3_nt: TGTGCCAGCAATGAGGACGGGGGAAGTGGAGAGACCCAGTACTTC
cdr3_aa: CASNEDGGSGETQYF

d_call: NA
v_call: TRBV28
clone_size: NA
j_call: TRBJ2-2
cdr3_nt: TGTGCCAGCAGAGGGACATCGGGCGGGGAGCTGTTTTTT
cdr3_aa: CASRGTSGGELFF

d_call: NA
v_call: TRBV9
clone_size: NA
j_call: TRBJ2-2
cdr3_nt: TGTGCCAGCAGCTCCCGACAGGTTTGGAACTCGAACACCGGGGAGCTGTTTTTT
cdr3_aa: CASSSRQVWNSNTGELFF

d_call: TRBD1
v_call: TRBV7-9
clone_size: NA
j_call: TRBJ1-1
cdr3_nt: TGTGCCAGCAGCCCGCTATGGGACAGGGAGAACACTGAAGCTTTCTTT
cdr3_aa: CASSPLWDRENTEAFF

d_call: TRBD2
v_call: TRBV11-2
clone_size: NA
j_call: TRBJ2-1
cdr3_nt: TGTGCCAGCAGCCAATTCCTCCCCCCCGCTAGCGGGGGCTACAATGAGCAGTTCTTC
cdr3_aa: CASSQFLPPASGGYNEQFF

d_call: NA
v_call: TRBV6-1
clone_size: NA
j_call: TRBJ2-1
cdr3_nt: TGTGCCAGCAGCCAGAACAATGAGCAGTTCTTC
cdr3_aa: CASSQNNEQFF